This record covers a single TCR beta chain. Its antigen is currently unknown. The missing CDR3 end, 3 residues past where the read stops, is filled in from the germline J gene. These data belong to a study of T cells in women clearing cervical HPV infection. Across the study: Cases were women with histologically confirmed HPV16-related CIN3 or worse, including 2 invasive cancers.

Measured with immunoSEQ multiplex PCR; TCRdb has only the in-frame clones, and not every one. Listed are about 32,000 clones; about 4.5% falls within the top ten. Study observations and caveats: Associations may precede or follow infection; HPV-specific or memory T cells were not isolated.

Germline assignment: CDR1 SGHRS and CDR2 YFSETQ. The V end lost 4 bases, the J end lost 5 bases, and 12 bases lay between the germline ends. The CDR3 extends over 14 amino acids. The clonotype comes from a woman aged 18 to 75 with a cervical HPV16 infection that either progressed to CIN3+ or cleared (not recorded which). Sequencing was carried out using blood buffy coat. The rearrangement joins TRBV5-1 to TRBJ1-4; a weak D match, TRBD1 (5 bases). Incomplete CDR3 DNA: TGCGCCAGCAGCAGGGGAGTCCCCAATGAAAAA. Translated, it gives CASSRGVPNEK. The CDR3, in full, reads CASSRGVPNEKLFF.